These T cell receptor beta chains were read from a single sample in a study of cytomegalovirus exposure and HLA in healthy donors. TCRdb's table, derived via immunoSEQ multiplex PCR, lists solely in-frame clones and lacks some. The repertoire has some 170,000 clones, more than 75% of them found once; the top ten carry more than 0.9%. The sequenced material came from PBMCs. Receptors originate from a girl aged 2-10 years in good health and CMV-seropositive. Each CDR3 is given with its conserved first and last residue. Fields, in order: clone size, J gene, V gene, D gene, CDR3 DNA, CDR3 protein. The D gene is left open where the match is weak. Clone size is stated in some rows and not others, as once, few, many or a class when expanded.

. | TRBJ1-2 | TRBV14 | . | TGTGCCAGCAGTCCAGGGATCTATGGCTACACCTTC | CASSPGIYGYTF
. | TRBJ1-1 | TRBV28 | . | TGTGCCACCACACTTGGGAGGTCCGAAGCTTTCTTT | CATTLGRSEAFF
. | TRBJ2-3 | TRBV7-9 | TRBD1 | TGTGCCAGCAGCTTTACAGGGGCCGCAGATACGCAGTATTTT | CASSFTGAADTQYF
. | TRBJ2-6 | TRBV28 | . | TGTGCCAGCAGTTCGGGGGGCCCCTCTGGGGCCAACGTCCTGACTTTC | CASSSGGPSGANVLTF
once | TRBJ1-1 | TRBV9 | . | TGTGCCAGCAGCGTCGTAGGGGAATCTGAAGCTTTCTTT | CASSVVGESEAFF
. | TRBJ2-5 | TRBV10-3 | TRBD1 | TGTGCCATCAGTGTAACAGGGGAAGAGACCCAGTACTTC | CAISVTGEETQYF
. | TRBJ2-5 | TRBV14 | TRBD2 | TGTGCCAGCAGCCGCGGGAGGGCATGGTGGGAGACCCAGTACTTC | CASSRGRAWWETQYF
. | TRBJ2-1 | TRBV2 | . | TGTGCCAGCAGGCGTGAGGGCCGTAGTATGAATGAGCAGTTCTTC | CASRREGRSMNEQFF
. | TRBJ2-7 | TRBV6-5 | TRBD2 | TGTGCCAGCAGCCGGGAGGGAGCCTGGGAGCAGTACTTC | CASSREGAWEQYF
. | TRBJ1-2 | TRBV30 | . | TGTGCCTGGAGTCGTCTATTTAACTATGGCTACACCTTC | CAWSRLFNYGYTF
. | TRBJ2-3 | TRBV29-1 | . | TGCAGCGTTGCGGGAGTGAGTCCAGATACGCAGTATTTT | CSVAGVSPDTQYF
. | TRBJ1-4 | TRBV4-1 | . | TGCGCCAGCAGCCAAGATTGGAAGGGTAGGAGGGAAAAACTGTTTTTT | CASSQDWKGRREKLFF
. | TRBJ2-7 | TRBV6-5 | TRBD1 | TGTGCCAGCAGTTCACCGGGACAGTCCTACGAGCAGTACTTC | CASSSPGQSYEQYF
. | TRBJ2-1 | TRBV27 | TRBD2 | TGTGCCAGCAGTTTGGGACTAGCGGGCGATGAGCAGTTCTTC | CASSLGLAGDEQFF
. | TRBJ2-2 | TRBV7-3 | . | TGTGCCAGCAGCTTAGATGGAGGGGGCTCCGGGGAGCTGTTTTTT | CASSLDGGGSGELFF
few | TRBJ2-7 | TRBV27 | TRBD2 | TGTGCCAGCAGTTTAGGGGCGGGAGGTAGGGGCGAGCAGTACTTC | CASSLGAGGRGEQYF
once | TRBJ1-4 | TRBV28 | TRBD1 | TGTGCCAGCCGCAGGCCGACAGGGTCGGTTGAAAAACTGTTTTTT | CASRRPTGSVEKLFF
. | TRBJ1-1 | TRBV6-1 | . | TGTGCCAGCAGTGAAAGGGAGGTCCCGAACACTGAAGCTTTCTTT | CASSEREVPNTEAFF
. | TRBJ1-5 | TRBV30 | . | TGTGCCTGGACCCCTCAGGGCAATCAGCCCCAGCATTTT | CAWTPQGNQPQHF
. | TRBJ1-1 | TRBV30 | TRBD1 | TGTGCCTGGAGACAGGGGCAGGTTACTGAAGCTTTCTTT | CAWRQGQVTEAFF
. | TRBJ1-3 | TRBV30 | . | TGTGCCTGGCGTCGAGGGGGCACCATATATTTT | CAWRRGGTIYF
medium-sized | TRBJ1-6 | TRBV10-3 | . | TGTGCCATCAGGGCAGGGGTGGTAAATTCACCCCTCCACTTT | CAIRAGVVNSPLHF
. | TRBJ1-2 | TRBV19 | . | TGTGCCAGTAGTATAACAGGCCGCTATGGCTACACCTTC | CASSITGRYGYTF
. | TRBJ1-5 | TRBV28 | TRBD1 | TGTGCCAGCAGAATTGGACAGGGCATGAGCAATCAGCCCCAGCATTTT | CASRIGQGMSNQPQHF
. | TRBJ2-3 | TRBV5-1 | . | TGCGCCAGCAGCTTGTGGGGCAGGAGTACAGATACGCAGTATTTT | CASSLWGRSTDTQYF
. | TRBJ2-1 | TRBV4-1 | TRBD2 | TGCGCCAGCAGCCAAGGGACTAGCGGTTTCAATGAGCAGTTCTTC | CASSQGTSGFNEQFF
. | TRBJ1-4 | TRBV5-4 | . | TGTGCCAGCAGTAAGACTACCGGACGGGAGGAAAAACTGTTTTTT | CASSKTTGREEKLFF
. | TRBJ1-3 | TRBV14 | . | TGTGCCAGCAGCCAAGAATTACTACGTCGTCGCAGGGTTACCGGAAACACCATATATTTT | CASSQELLRRRRVTGNTIYF
. | TRBJ2-1 | TRBV9 | TRBD2 | TGTGCCAGCAGCCCTGTAGGGACTAGCGGGTTTATTAATGAGCAGTTCTTC | CASSPVGTSGFINEQFF
. | TRBJ2-1 | TRBV6-4 | TRBD2 | TGTGCCAGCAGCCCCGAACTAGCGGGAGGGTACAATGAGCAGTTCTTC | CASSPELAGGYNEQFF
once | TRBJ2-7 | TRBV13 | . | TGTGCCAGCAGCTTAGGGGTCAGGGGCGATTCCTACGAGCAGTACTTC | CASSLGVRGDSYEQYF
few | TRBJ2-5 | TRBV28 | TRBD2 | TGTGCCAGCAGGGAGCGGGGGGCTCCCGGGACCCAGTACTTC | CASRERGAPGTQYF
. | TRBJ2-7 | TRBV4-1 | . | TGCGCCAGCAGCCGCCAGATAGGCAGGGCGACTCCATACGAGCAGTACTTC | CASSRQIGRATPYEQYF
. | TRBJ2-1 | TRBV11-1 | . | TGTGCCAGCAGCTTAGGGCTAGTGTACAATGAGCAGTTCTTC | CASSLGLVYNEQFF
. | TRBJ2-2 | TRBV5-1 | TRBD1 | TGCGCCAGCAGCTCAGACAGGGGGCGCACCGGGGAGCTGTTTTTT | CASSSDRGRTGELFF
. | TRBJ1-1 | TRBV30 | . | TGTGCCTGGAGTCGTACAGCAGAAAAGGCTGAAGCTTTCTTT | CAWSRTAEKAEAFF
. | TRBJ1-1 | TRBV6-1 | . | TGTGCCAGCAGTGAAGGGGGGGGGCTGAACACTGAAGCTTTCTTT | CASSEGGGLNTEAFF
. | TRBJ1-2 | TRBV6-1 | TRBD1 | TGTGCCAGCAGTGGACAGGGGGCGAAAGGCTACACCTTC | CASSGQGAKGYTF
. | TRBJ1-2 | TRBV7-9 | TRBD1 | TGTGCCAGCAGCTTAGAAGGGACAGGGGAAGGCTACACCTTC | CASSLEGTGEGYTF
few | TRBJ1-5 | TRBV30 | . | TGTGCCTGGAAAGGGGAATGGGGCCAGCCCCAGCATTTT | CAWKGEWGQPQHF
. | TRBJ2-5 | TRBV29-1 | TRBD1 | TGCAGCGTGTGGGGCGAGGGACAGCAGTACTTC | CSVWGEGQQYF
. | TRBJ2-5 | TRBV5-4 | TRBD2 | TGTGCCAGCAAGGGGGACCTAGCGGGAGTCTTAGAGACCCAGTACTTC | CASKGDLAGVLETQYF
. | TRBJ2-7 | TRBV18 | TRBD1 | TGTGCCAGCTCACCACCGGGACAGAACTACGAGCAGTACTTC | CASSPPGQNYEQYF
. | TRBJ2-7 | TRBV7-9 | TRBD2 | TGTGCCAGCAGCTTAGTACTAGCGGGCTCCTACGAGCAGTACTTC | CASSLVLAGSYEQYF
. | TRBJ2-2 | TRBV7-9 | TRBD2 | TGTGCCAGCAGCTCCCTTCTAGGACTAGCGGGACCCTCCACCGGGGAGCTGTTTTTT | CASSSLLGLAGPSTGELFF
. | TRBJ2-7 | TRBV28 | TRBD2 | TGTGCCAGCAGTTTCGGTGCTAGCGGACCCTACGAGCAGTACTTC | CASSFGASGPYEQYF
. | TRBJ1-4 | TRBV28 | . | TGTGCCAGCAGTTTATCAGAAGGAGGGCTGTTTTTT | CASSLSEGGLFF
. | TRBJ2-7 | TRBV2 | TRBD1 | TGTGCCAGCCGGGACAGGGACTACGAGCAGTACTTC | CASRDRDYEQYF
. | TRBJ2-3 | TRBV2 | . | TGTGCCAGCCTCGGGACTGGGAGAGATACGCAGTATTTT | CASLGTGRDTQYF